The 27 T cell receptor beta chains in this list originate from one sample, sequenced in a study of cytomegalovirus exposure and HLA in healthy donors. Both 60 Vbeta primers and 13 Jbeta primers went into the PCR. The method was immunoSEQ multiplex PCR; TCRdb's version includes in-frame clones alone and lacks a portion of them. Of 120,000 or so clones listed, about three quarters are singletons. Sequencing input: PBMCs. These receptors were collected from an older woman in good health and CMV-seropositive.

The CDR3 coding sequence is TGTGCAACCCGACCGGGACTAGCGCTCTACGAGCAGTACTTC. It translates to CATRPGLALYEQYF. The V call is TRBV2, the J call TRBJ2-7; 10 nucleotides match TRBD2. Germline V CDR1 and CDR2: SNHLY, FYNNEI. The CDR3 spans 14 residues.

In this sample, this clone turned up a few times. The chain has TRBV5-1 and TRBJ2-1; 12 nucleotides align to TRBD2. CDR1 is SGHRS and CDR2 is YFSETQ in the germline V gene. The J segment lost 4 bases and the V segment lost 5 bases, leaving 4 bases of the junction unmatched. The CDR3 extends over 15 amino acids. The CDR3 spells CASRPTSGSYNEQFF. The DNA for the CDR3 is TGCGCCAGCAGGCCGACTAGCGGGAGTTACAATGAGCAGTTCTTC. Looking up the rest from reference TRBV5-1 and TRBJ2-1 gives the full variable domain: KAGVTQTPRYLIKTRGQQVTLSCSPISGHRSVSWYQQTPGQGLQFLFEYFSETQRNKGNFPGRFSGRQFSNSRSEMNVSTLELGDSALYLCASRPTSGSYNEQFFGPGTRLTVL.

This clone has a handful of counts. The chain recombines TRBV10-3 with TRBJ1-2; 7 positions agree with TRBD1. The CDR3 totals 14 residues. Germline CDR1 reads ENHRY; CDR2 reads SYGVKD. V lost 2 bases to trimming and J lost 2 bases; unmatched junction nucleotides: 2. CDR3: CAISEVTGNYGYTF. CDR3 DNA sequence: TGTGCCATCAGTGAGGTGACAGGGAACTATGGCTACACCTTC.

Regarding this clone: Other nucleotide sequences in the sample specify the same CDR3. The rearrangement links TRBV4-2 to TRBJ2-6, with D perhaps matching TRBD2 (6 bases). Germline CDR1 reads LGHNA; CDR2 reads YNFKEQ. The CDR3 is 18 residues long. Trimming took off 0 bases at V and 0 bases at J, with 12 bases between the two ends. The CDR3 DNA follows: TGTGCCAGCAGCCAAGATCTAAGCGGGTCCTCTGGGGCCAACGTCCTGACTTTC. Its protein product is CASSQDLSGSSGANVLTF.

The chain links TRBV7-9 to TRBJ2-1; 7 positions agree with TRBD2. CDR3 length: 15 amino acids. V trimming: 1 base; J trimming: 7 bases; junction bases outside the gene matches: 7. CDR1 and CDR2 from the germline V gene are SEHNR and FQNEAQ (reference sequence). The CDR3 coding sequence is TGTGCCAGCAGCTTAGGGGGAGCGGGAAGAAATGAGCAGTTCTTC. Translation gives CASSLGGAGRNEQFF.

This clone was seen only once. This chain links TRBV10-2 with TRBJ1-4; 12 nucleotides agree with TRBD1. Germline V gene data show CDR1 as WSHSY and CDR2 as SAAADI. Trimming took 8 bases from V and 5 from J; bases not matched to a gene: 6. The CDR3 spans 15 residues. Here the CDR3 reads CASGDRGRVNEKLFF. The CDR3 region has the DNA TGCGCCAGCGGGGACAGGGGGCGCGTCAATGAAAAACTGTTTTTT.

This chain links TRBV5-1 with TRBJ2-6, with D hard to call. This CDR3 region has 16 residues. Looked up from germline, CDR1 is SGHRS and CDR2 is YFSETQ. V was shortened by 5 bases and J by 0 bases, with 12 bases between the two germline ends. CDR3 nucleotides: TGCGCCAGCAGGTACACAGAAGCCTCTGGGGCCAACGTCCTGACTTTC. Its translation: CASRYTEASGANVLTF.

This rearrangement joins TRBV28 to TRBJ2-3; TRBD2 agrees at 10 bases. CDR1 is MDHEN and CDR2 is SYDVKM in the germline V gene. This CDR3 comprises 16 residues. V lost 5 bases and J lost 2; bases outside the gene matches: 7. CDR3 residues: CASSTRLAGSTDTQYF. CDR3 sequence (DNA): TGTGCCAGCAGTACGAGACTAGCGGGCTCCACAGATACGCAGTATTTT.

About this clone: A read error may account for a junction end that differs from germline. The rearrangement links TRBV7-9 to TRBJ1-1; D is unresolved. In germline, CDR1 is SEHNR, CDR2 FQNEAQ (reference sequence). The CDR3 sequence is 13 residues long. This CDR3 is CSSSSQLNTEAFF. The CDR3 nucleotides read TGTTCCAGCAGCTCACAGCTGAACACTGAAGCTTTCTTT.

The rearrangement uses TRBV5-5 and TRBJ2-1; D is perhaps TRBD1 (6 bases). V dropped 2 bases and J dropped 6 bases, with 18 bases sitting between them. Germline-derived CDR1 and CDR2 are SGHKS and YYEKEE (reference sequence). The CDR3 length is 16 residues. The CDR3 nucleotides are TGTGCCAGCAGCTTTGTGGGTCAAGGGGGTCTCAATGAGCAGTTCTTC. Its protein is CASSFVGQGGLNEQFF.

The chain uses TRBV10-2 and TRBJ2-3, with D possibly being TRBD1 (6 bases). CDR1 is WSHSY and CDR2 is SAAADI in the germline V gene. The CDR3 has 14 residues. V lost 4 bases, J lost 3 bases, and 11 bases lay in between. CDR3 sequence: CASSGKGTTDTQYF. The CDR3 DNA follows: TGCGCCAGCAGTGGGAAAGGGACAACAGATACGCAGTATTTT.

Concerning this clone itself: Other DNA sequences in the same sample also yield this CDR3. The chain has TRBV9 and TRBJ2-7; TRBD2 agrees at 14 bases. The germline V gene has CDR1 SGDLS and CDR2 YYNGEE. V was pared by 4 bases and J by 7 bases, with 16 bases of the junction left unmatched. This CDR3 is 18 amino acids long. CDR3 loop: CASSRGLAGAHQLGEQYF. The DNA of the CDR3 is TGTGCCAGCAGCAGGGGACTAGCGGGGGCTCACCAACTTGGGGAGCAGTACTTC.

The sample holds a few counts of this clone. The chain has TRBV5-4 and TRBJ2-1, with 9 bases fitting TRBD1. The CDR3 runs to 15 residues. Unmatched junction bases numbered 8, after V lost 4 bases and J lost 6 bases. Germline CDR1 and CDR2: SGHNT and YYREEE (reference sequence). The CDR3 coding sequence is TGTGCCAGCAGCCGGATGGACAGGGGTTTCAATGAGCAGTTCTTC. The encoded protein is CASSRMDRGFNEQFF.

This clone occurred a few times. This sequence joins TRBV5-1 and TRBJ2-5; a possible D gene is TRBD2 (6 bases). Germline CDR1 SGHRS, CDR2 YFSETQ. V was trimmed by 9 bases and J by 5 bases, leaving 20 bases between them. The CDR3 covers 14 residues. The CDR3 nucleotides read TGCGCCACAACAGGCGGAGGGCCAGGGGAGACCCAGTACTTC. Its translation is CATTGGGPGETQYF. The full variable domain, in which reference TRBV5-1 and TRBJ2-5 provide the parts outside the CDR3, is KAGVTQTPRYLIKTRGQQVTLSCSPISGHRSVSWYQQTPGQGLQFLFEYFSETQRNKGNFPGRFSGRQFSNSRSEMNVSTLELGDSALYLCATTGGGPGETQYFGPGTRLLVL.

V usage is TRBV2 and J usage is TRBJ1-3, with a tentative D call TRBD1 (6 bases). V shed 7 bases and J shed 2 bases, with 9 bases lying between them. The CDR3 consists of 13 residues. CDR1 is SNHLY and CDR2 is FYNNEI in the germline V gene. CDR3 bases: TGTGCCAGCACAGGGGCGACTGGAAACACCATATATTTT. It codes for CASTGATGNTIYF.

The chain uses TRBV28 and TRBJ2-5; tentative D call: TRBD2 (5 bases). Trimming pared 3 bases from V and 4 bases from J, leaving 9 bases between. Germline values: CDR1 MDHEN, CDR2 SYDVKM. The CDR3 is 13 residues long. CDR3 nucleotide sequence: TGTGCCAGCAGTTTGGGTGGGAGAGAGACCCAGTACTTC. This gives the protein CASSLGGRETQYF.

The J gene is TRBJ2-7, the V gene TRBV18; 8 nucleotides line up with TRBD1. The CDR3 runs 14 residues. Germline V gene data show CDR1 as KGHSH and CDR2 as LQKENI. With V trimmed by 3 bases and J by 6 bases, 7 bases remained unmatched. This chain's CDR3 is CASSPQGQDGEQYF. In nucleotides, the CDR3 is TGTGCCAGCTCACCCCAGGGACAGGACGGCGAGCAGTACTTC.

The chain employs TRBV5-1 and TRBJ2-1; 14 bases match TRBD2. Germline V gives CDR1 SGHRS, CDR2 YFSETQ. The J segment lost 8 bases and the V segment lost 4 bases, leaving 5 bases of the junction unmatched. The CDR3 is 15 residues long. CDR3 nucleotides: TGCGCCAGCAGCCCGGGACTAGCGGGAGTGGATGAGCAGTTCTTC. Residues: CASSPGLAGVDEQFF.

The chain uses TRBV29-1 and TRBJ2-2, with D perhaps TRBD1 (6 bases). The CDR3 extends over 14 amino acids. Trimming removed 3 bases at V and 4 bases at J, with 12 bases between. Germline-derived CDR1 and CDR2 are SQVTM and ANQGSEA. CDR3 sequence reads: CSVDPTGSTGELFF. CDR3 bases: TGCAGCGTTGACCCAACAGGGAGCACCGGGGAGCTGTTTTTT.

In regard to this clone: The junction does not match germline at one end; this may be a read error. In DNA, the CDR3 is TGTTCCAGCAGCTTAGGGGGGGGGACCGTCTATGGCTACACCTTC. Encoded protein: CSSSLGGGTVYGYTF. The chain recombines TRBV7-9 with TRBJ1-2, with TRBD1 as a possible D gene (6 bases). The CDR3 covers 15 residues. Germline CDR1 is SEHNR and CDR2 is FQNEAQ (reference sequence).

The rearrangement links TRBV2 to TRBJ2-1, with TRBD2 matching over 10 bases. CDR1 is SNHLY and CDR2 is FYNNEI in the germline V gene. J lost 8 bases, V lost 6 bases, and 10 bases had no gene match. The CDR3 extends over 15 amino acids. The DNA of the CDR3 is TGTGCCAGCAGCTACCTAGCGGGAGAGGATCATGAGCAGTTCTTC. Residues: CASSYLAGEDHEQFF.

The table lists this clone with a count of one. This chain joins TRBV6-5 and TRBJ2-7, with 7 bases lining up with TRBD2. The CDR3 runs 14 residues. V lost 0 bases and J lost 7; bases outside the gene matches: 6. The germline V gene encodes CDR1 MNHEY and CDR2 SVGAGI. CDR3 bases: TGTGCCAGCAGTTACTCAGAACTAGCGCGGGAGCAGTACTTC. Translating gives CASSYSELAREQYF.

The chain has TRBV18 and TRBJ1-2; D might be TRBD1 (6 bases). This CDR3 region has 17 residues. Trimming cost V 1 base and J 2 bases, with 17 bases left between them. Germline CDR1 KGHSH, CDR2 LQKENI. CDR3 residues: CASSPQSDSARNYGYTF. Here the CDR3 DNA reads TGTGCCAGCTCACCACAATCGGACAGTGCGAGAAACTATGGCTACACCTTC.

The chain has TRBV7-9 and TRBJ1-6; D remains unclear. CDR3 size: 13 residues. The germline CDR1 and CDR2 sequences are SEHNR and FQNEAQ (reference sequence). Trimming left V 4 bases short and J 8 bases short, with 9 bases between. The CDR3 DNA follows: TGTGCCAGCAGCTCCAGCGGGGATTCACCCCTCCACTTT. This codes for CASSSSGDSPLHF.

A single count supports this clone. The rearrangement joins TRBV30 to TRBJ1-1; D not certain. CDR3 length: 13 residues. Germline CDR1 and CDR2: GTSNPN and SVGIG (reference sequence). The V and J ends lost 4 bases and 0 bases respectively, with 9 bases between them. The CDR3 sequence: CAWKFNMNTEAFF. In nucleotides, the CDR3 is TGTGCCTGGAAATTTAACATGAACACTGAAGCTTTCTTT.

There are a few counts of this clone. The CDR3 bases are TGCGCCAGCAGCCCGATAGCCGGTAACTCCTACAATGAGCAGTTCTTC. This codes for CASSPIAGNSYNEQFF. This chain links TRBV4-1 with TRBJ2-1; D not resolved. Trimming removed 4 bases at V and 0 bases at J, with 13 bases between. Germline CDR1 MGHRA, CDR2 YSYEKL. The CDR3 loop spans 16 amino acids.

The CDR3 sequence is CASSASGSSYNEQFF. CDR3 nucleotide sequence: TGTGCCAGCAGCGCTAGCGGGAGCTCCTACAATGAGCAGTTCTTC. The gene calls are TRBV6-5 and TRBJ2-1; 10 bases align to TRBD2. Germline CDR1 is MNHEY and CDR2 is SVGAGI. The CDR3 loop spans 15 amino acids. J lost 0 bases, V lost 6 bases, and 2 bases had no gene match.